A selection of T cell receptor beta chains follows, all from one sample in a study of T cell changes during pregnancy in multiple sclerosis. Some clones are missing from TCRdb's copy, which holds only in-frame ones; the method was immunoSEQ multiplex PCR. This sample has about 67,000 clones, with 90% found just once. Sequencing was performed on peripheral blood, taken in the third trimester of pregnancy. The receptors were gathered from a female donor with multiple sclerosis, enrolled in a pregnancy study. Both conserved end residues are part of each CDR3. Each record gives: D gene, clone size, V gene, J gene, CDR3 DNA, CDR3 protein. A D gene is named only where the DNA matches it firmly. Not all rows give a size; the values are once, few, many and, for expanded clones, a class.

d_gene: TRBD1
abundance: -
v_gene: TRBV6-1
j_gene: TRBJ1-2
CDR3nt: TGTGCCAGCAGTGATAGGACAGGGGCGGATGGCTACACCTTC
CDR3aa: CASSDRTGADGYTF

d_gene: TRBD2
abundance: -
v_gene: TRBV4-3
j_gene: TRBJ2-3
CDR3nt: TGCGCCAGCAGCCGCAACGGGCTAGCGGGACTCACAGATACGCAGTATTTT
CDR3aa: CASSRNGLAGLTDTQYF

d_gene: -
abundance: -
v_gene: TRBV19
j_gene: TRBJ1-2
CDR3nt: TGTGCCAGTAGTACTCAAAAAACGTCGGGCTATGGCTACACCTTC
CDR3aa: CASSTQKTSGYGYTF

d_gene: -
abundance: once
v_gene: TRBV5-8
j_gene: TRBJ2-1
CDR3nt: TGTGCCAGCAGCTTGGGGCAGGGATTTACCAATGAGCAGTTCTTC
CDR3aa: CASSLGQGFTNEQFF

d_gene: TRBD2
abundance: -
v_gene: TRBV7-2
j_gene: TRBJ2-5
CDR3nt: TGTGCCAGCAGCCCCCAGACTAGCGGGGGGGGGACCCAGTACTTC
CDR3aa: CASSPQTSGGGTQYF

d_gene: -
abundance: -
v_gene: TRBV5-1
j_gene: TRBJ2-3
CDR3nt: TGCGCCAGCAGTTCCGATCAAATGAGCGATACGCAGTATTTT
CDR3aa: CASSSDQMSDTQYF

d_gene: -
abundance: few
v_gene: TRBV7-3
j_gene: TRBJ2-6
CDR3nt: TGTGCCAGCAGCCCGACAGTCCTCTCTGGGGCCAACGTCCTGACTTTC
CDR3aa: CASSPTVLSGANVLTF

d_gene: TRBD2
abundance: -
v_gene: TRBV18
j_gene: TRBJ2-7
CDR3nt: TGTGCCAGCTCACCACCCGGGCTAGCGGGCGTTGACGAGCAGTACTTC
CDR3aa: CASSPPGLAGVDEQYF

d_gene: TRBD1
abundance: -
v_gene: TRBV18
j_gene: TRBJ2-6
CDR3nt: TGTGCCAGCTCATCCGGGACAGATGGGGCCAACGTCCTGACTTTC
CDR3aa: CASSSGTDGANVLTF

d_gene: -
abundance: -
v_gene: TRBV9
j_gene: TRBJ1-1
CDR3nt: TGTGCCAGCAGCGTACTACCCGACATGAACACTGAAGCTTTCTTT
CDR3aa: CASSVLPDMNTEAFF

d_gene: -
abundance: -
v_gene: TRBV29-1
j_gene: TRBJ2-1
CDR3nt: TGCAGCGTTGAACTGGCGGGGACCTACTACAATGAGCAGTTCTTC
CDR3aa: CSVELAGTYYNEQFF

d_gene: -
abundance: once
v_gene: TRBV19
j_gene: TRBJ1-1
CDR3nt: TGTGCCAGTAGGGACTTTACCCTGAACACTGAAGCTTTCTTT
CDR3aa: CASRDFTLNTEAFF

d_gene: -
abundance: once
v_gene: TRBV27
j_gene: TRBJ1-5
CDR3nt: TGTGCCAGCAGTTTATTAGGGGAGGATCAGCCCCAGCATTTT
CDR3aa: CASSLLGEDQPQHF

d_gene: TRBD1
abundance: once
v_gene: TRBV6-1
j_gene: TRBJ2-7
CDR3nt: TGTGCCAGCAGCACAACCGGGACAGGGAGGAACGAGCAGTACTTC
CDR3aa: CASSTTGTGRNEQYF

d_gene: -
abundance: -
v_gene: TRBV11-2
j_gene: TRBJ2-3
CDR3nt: TGTGCCAGCAGCTACGCGGTGTTGAGTACAGATACGCAGTATTTT
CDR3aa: CASSYAVLSTDTQYF

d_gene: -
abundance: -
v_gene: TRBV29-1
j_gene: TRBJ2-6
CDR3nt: TGCAGCGTCTCTACAGGCTCTGGGGCCAACGTCCTGACTTTC
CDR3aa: CSVSTGSGANVLTF

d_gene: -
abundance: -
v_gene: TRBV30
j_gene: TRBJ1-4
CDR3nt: TGTGCCTGGAGTGAGGAGGCAACTAATGAAAAACTGTTTTTT
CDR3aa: CAWSEEATNEKLFF

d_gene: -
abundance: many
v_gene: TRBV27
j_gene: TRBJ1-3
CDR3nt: TGTGCCAGCAGCCCGGGGTATGGAAACACCATATATTTT
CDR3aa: CASSPGYGNTIYF

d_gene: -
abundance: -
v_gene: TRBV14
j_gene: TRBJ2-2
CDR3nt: TGTGCCAGCAGCCAAGGAGTAATGGGGCATAGAACAGCAGGGGAGCTGTTTTTT
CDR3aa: CASSQGVMGHRTAGELFF

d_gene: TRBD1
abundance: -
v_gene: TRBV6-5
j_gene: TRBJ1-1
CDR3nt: TGTGCCAGCAGTTATGATTTATTCGACAGGGCAGCTTTCTTT
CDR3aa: CASSYDLFDRAAFF

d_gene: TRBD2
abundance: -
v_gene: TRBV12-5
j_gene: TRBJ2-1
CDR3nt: TGTGCTAGTGGTTTGGTAAGTCTAGCGGGAGATTACAATGAGCAGTTCTTC
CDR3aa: CASGLVSLAGDYNEQFF

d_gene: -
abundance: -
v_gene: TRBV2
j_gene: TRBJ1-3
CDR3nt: TGTGCCAGCAGAGAAGACTTACTTCCTTCCATATATTTT
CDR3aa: CASREDLLPSIYF

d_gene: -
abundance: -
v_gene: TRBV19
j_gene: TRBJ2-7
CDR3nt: TGTGCCAGTAGTATAAGAGGCCGCGGCGAGCAGTACTTC
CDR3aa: CASSIRGRGEQYF

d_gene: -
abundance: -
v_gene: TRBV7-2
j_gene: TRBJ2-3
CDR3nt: TGTGCCAGCAGCTTGGGCGGCCCGGGGACGCAGTATTTT
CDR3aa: CASSLGGPGTQYF

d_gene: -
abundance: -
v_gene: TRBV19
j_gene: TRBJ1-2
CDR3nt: TGTGCCAGTAGTACCAGGGGCAATGGCTACACCTTC
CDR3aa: CASSTRGNGYTF

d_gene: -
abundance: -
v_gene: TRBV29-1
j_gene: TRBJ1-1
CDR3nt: TGCAGCGTTCCACACCGGGGCACTGAAGCTTTCTTT
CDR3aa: CSVPHRGTEAFF

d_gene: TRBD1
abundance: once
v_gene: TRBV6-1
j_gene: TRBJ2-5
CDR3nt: TGTGCCAGCAGTGGACAGGGCCAGGGGGAGACCCAGTACTTC
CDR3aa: CASSGQGQGETQYF

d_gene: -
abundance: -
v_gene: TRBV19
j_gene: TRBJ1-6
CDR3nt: TGTGCCAGTTGCGGTTCCTATAATTCACCCCTCCACTTT
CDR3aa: CASCGSYNSPLHF

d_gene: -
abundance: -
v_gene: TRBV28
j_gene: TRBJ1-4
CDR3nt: TGTGCCAGCAGTCCGGACGGGAAAGTCGAAAAACTGTTTTTT
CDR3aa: CASSPDGKVEKLFF

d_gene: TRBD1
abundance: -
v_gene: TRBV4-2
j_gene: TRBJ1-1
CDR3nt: TGTGCCAGCAGCCACCTACTAGGGGGCGAGTTGAACACTGAAGCTTTCTTT
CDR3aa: CASSHLLGGELNTEAFF

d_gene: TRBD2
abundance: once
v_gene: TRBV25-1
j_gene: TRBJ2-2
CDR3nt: TGTGCCAGCAGTGCCCTAGCGGGCCCCCACGGGGAGCTGTTTTTT
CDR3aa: CASSALAGPHGELFF

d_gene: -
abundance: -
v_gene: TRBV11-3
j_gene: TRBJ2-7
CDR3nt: TGTGCCAGCAGCGGCAGGACTAACGAGCAGTACTTC
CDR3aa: CASSGRTNEQYF

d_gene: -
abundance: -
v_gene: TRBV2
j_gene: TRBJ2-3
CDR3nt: TGTGCCAGCAGTGATACAGGGACGGCGAGCACAGATACGCAGTATTTT
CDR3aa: CASSDTGTASTDTQYF

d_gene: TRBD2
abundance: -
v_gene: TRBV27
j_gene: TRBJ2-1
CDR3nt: TGTGCCAGCAGAAGCGGGAGTTCCCTGAGCTCCTACAATGAGCAGTTCTTC
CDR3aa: CASRSGSSLSSYNEQFF

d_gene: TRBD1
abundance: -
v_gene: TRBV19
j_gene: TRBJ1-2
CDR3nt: TGTGCCAGTAGTATATCAGGGGGCATTAACTATGGCTACACCTTC
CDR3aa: CASSISGGINYGYTF

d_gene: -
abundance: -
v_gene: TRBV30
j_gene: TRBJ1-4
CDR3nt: TGTGCCTGGAGTGACGGTGTTGGACTTGAAAAACTGTTTTTT
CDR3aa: CAWSDGVGLEKLFF

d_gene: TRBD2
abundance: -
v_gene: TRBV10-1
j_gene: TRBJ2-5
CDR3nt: TGCGCCAGCAGTGATACCCTAGCGGAGGAGACCCAAGAGACCCAGTACTTC
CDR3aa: CASSDTLAEETQETQYF

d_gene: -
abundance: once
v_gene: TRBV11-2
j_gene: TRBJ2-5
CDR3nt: TGTGCCAGCAGCTACGCCCTGGGGGCAGGGGTAGAGACCCAGTACTTC
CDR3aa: CASSYALGAGVETQYF

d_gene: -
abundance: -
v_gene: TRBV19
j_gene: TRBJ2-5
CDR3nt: TGTGCCAGTAATAAACAGGGTTTCCAAGAGACCCAGTACTTC
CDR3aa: CASNKQGFQETQYF

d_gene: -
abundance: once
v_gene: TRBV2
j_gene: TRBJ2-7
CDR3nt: TGTGCCAGCAAATTTAGATTCGTTGCTCCCAACGAGCAGTACTTC
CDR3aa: CASKFRFVAPNEQYF

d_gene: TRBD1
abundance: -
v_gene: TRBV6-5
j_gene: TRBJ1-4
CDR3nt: TGTGCCAGCAGTTACTCGCCGACAGGGGCGAATGAAAAACTGTTTTTT
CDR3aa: CASSYSPTGANEKLFF

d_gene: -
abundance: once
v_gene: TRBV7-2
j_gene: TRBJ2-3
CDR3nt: TGTGCCAGCAGCTTAGCGCGACAGTACACAGATACGCAGTATTTT
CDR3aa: CASSLARQYTDTQYF

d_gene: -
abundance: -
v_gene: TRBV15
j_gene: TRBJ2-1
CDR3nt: TGTGCCACCACTACTCAGGGTGATGAGCAGTTCTTC
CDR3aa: CATTTQGDEQFF

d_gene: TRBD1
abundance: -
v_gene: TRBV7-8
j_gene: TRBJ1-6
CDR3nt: TGTGCCAGCAGCTCAGAGGGACAGAAATATAATTCACCCCTCCACTTT
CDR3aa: CASSSEGQKYNSPLHF

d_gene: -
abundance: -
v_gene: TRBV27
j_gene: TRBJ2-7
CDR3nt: TGTGCCAGCAGGGGGACACCCACCTACGAGCAGTACTTC
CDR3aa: CASRGTPTYEQYF

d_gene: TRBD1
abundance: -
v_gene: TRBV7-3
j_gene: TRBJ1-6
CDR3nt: TGTGCCAGCAGCTTGGGACAGAGAGGGAATAATTCACCCCTCCACTTT
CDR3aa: CASSLGQRGNNSPLHF

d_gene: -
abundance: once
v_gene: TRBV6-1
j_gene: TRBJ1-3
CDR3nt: TGTGCCAGCAGTGAAAACCTCCGGGGCTCTGGAAACACCATATATTTT
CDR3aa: CASSENLRGSGNTIYF

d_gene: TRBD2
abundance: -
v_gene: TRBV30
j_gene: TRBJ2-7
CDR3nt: TGTGCCTGGGCTAGCGGACCTACCTACGAGCAGTACTTC
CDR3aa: CAWASGPTYEQYF

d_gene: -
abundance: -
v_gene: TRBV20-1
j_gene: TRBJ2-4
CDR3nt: TGCAGTGTAATCAGGGACATTCAGTACTTC
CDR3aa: CSVIRDIQYF

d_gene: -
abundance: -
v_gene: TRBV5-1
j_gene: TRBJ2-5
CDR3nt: TGCGCCAGCAGCTGGGGTGGAGGGCAGTACCAAGAGACCCAGTACTTC
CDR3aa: CASSWGGGQYQETQYF

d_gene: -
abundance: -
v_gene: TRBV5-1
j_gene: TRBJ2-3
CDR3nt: TGCGCCAGCAGCGGGGGGGGCGCGACAGGCACTAGCACAGATACGCAGTATTTT
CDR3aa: CASSGGGATGTSTDTQYF

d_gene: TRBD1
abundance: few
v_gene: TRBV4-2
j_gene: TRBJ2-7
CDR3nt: TGTGCCAGCAGCCAAGACACCCCATGGACAGGGGGGTCCTACGAGCAGTACTTC
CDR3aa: CASSQDTPWTGGSYEQYF

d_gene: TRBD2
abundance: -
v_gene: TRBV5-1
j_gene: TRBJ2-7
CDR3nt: TGCGCCAGCAGCTCGGGACTAGCGGCGGGGGAGCAGTACTTC
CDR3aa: CASSSGLAAGEQYF

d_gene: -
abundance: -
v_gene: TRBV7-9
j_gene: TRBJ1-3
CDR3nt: TGTGCCAGCAGCTTAGTCCTCGGCTCTGGAAACACCATATATTTT
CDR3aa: CASSLVLGSGNTIYF